This entry concerns a single T cell receptor (beta chain). Its matching antigen is unknown. Deep-level running was used for the assay. Clones were sequenced by immunoSEQ multiplex PCR, and TCRdb holds only the in-frame ones, with some missing. The sample lists 740,000 or so clones; around four fifths were seen once. The data belong to a study of shared clonotypes between healthy human individuals. Study-wide findings and caveats: The four-donor shared clonotypes exceeded non-shared clonotypes in generation probability, with non-shared ones scoring lower.

Trimming pared 6 bases from V and 0 bases from J, leaving 18 bases between. The germline V gene encodes CDR1 MDHEN and CDR2 SYDVKM. This CDR3 spans 16 amino acids. The clonotype comes from a woman in her twenties or thirties in good health. The sequenced material came from memory CD4+ T cells sorted from blood. The subset: CD45RA-negative fraction. The rearrangement joins TRBV28 to TRBJ2-7; tentative D call: TRBD2 (6 bases). The CDR3 coding sequence is TGTGCCAGCAGCTTTGGGGTGGTAGCGGACTCCTACGAGCAGTACTTC. This gives the protein CASSFGVVADSYEQYF.